This passage covers 10 T cell receptor beta chains from one sample sequenced in a study of T cells after yellow fever vaccination. MiXCR, run by TCRdb on the 5' RACE reads, gives a single entry per CDR3 protein. The sample comprises hundreds of thousands of distinct CDR3 sequences, about a sixth of which are singletons, and around 16% rests with the top ten. The sample here was PBMCs, taken around 5 days after the first yellow fever vaccination. The receptors were sampled from a man between 18 and 29 years old who received the YFV17D yellow fever vaccine.

There are a few counts of this clonotype. V usage is TRBV3-1 and J usage is TRBJ1-2; D may be TRBD1 (6 bases). V lost 4 bases and J 7 bases, leaving 19 bases between the germline ends. Germline V gives CDR1 LGHDT, CDR2 YNNKEL (reference sequence). The CDR3 has 15 residues. The CDR3 DNA follows: TGTGCCAGCAGCCCGGACAGCTCTCCCCTACGTGGCTACACCTTC. Translating it yields CASSPDSSPLRGYTF.

On this clonotype: Germline is not matched at one junction end, which may reflect a read error. The chain links TRBV12-3 or TRBV12-4 to TRBJ2-3, with a weak D call TRBD1 (5 bases). The CDR3 is 15 amino acids. Here the CDR3 DNA reads TGTGCCAGCAGTTTAGAGGGCGGACACACATATACGCAGTATTTT. Its translation is CASSLEGGHTYTQYF.

This clonotype was seen only a few times. The chain links TRBV5-6 to TRBJ2-3, with a tentative D call TRBD2 (5 bases). Looked up from germline, CDR1 is SGHDT and CDR2 is YYEEEE. The V gene lost 1 base and the J gene lost 9 bases, with 18 bases spanning the gap. The CDR3 sequence is 15 residues long. The CDR3, as DNA: TGTGCCAGCAGCTTGCAACCGATAGTGTCGGGGACGCAGTATTTT. Protein: CASSLQPIVSGTQYF.

This chain uses TRBV2 with TRBJ2-3; perhaps TRBD2 as D (7 bases). The V end was cut by 3 bases, the J end by 3 bases, with 13 bases between. Per the germline V gene, CDR1 is SNHLY and CDR2 is FYNNEI. This CDR3 comprises 15 residues. CDR3 nucleotides: TGTGCCAGCAGTGAGCCTAGGGGGGGGACAGATACGCAGTATTTT. This sequence encodes CASSEPRGGTDTQYF.

This chain connects TRBV6-5 to TRBJ1-1; D perhaps matches TRBD1 (6 bases). The CDR3 runs to 13 residues. The germline CDR1 and CDR2 sequences are MNHEY and SVGAGI. Trimming removed 0 bases from V and 6 bases from J, with 8 bases in between. CDR3 loop: CASSYSHRAEAFF. The CDR3 region has the DNA TGTGCCAGCAGTTACTCACACAGGGCTGAAGCTTTCTTT.

This clonotype has more than one count but fewer than ten. This rearrangement joins TRBV27 to TRBJ2-7, with D unresolved. This CDR3 comprises 14 residues. Germline-derived CDR1 and CDR2 are MNHEY and SMNVEV (reference sequence). V lost 6 bases, J lost 2 bases, and 14 bases lay in between. The CDR3 spells CASSQWGTPYEQYF. CDR3 nucleotides: TGTGCCAGCAGCCAATGGGGTACGCCCTACGAGCAGTACTTC.

The chain uses TRBV6-1 and TRBJ1-5, with D possibly matching TRBD1 (5 bases). Germline V gives CDR1 MNHNS, CDR2 SASEGT. The CDR3 runs 16 residues. Trimming shortened V by 5 bases and J by 2 bases, and 16 bases separated the two germline ends. CDR3 coding DNA: TGTGCCAGCAGTCCCCCGGGCCTACAGGGCAATCAGCCCCAGCATTTT. It translates to CASSPPGLQGNQPQHF.

There are many counts of this clonotype. The chain links TRBV7-2 to TRBJ2-2, with unresolved D. The CDR3 is made up of 14 amino acids. Germline values: CDR1 SGHTA, CDR2 FQGNSA. V lost 5 bases and J lost 3, with 10 bases in between. CDR3 coding DNA: TGTGCCAGCAGCCCCCTCCGGGACACCGGGGAGCTGTTTTTT. Translation gives CASSPLRDTGELFF.

The chain is built from TRBV28 and TRBJ2-2; TRBD2 matches 9 bases. The CDR3 runs 14 residues. J gave up 5 bases and V 5 bases, and 3 bases lay outside the gene matches. From germline, CDR1 is MDHEN and CDR2 SYDVKM. DNA of the CDR3: TGTGCCAGCAGTAGCGGGGGGACGACCGGGGAGCTGTTTTTT. Its protein is CASSSGGTTGELFF.

The chain carries TRBV12-3 or TRBV12-4 and TRBJ2-6; the match to TRBD2 covers 7 bases. The V and J ends lost 2 bases and 10 bases, in that order; junction bases with no gene match: 2. This CDR3 region has 13 residues. In DNA form, the CDR3 reads TGTGCCAGCAGTTTAAGCGGGGTTAACGTCCTGACTTTC. This encodes CASSLSGVNVLTF.